Below, 24 T cell receptor beta chains from the same sample are listed, as sequenced in a study of shared clonotypes between healthy human individuals. Profiled with immunoSEQ multiplex PCR; TCRdb holds only in-frame clones, not every one. This table holds some 2 million clones, less than 95% found once. Terminally differentiated effector memory CD45RA+ cells were excluded from the naive CD8 cells, which were CD45RO-negative and positively selected for CCR7. Sequences were obtained from naive CD8+ T cells sorted from blood. Receptor source: a man between 18 and 29 years old in good health.

V and J are TRBV5-6 and TRBJ2-1; D may be TRBD2 (5 bases). CDR1 is SGHDT, CDR2 YYEEEE, per germline. The CDR3 has 16 residues. Trimming cost V 3 bases and J 0 bases, with 13 bases left between them. The CDR3 loop is CASSWSQTISYNEQFF. For the CDR3, the DNA is TGTGCCAGCAGCTGGTCACAGACTATCTCCTACAATGAGCAGTTCTTC.

This chain links TRBV19 with TRBJ1-6; TRBD1 might be the D (6 bases). This CDR3 has 12 residues. V lost 4 bases and J lost 13, with 11 bases in between. Germline values: CDR1 LNHDA, CDR2 SQIVND (reference sequence). The CDR3: CASSTPGVPLHF. CDR3 bases: TGTGCCAGTAGTACCCCAGGGGTGCCCCTCCACTTT.

CDR3 DNA sequence: TGTGCCAGCAGCCAAGAACATCGGCTTGCCAACTATGGCTACACCTTC. Amino acid sequence: CASSQEHRLANYGYTF. This sequence joins TRBV7-3 and TRBJ1-2; D unclear. CDR3 length equals 16 residues. Trimming pared 5 bases from V and 2 bases from J, leaving 18 bases between. Per germline, CDR1 SGHTA and CDR2 FQGTGA.

This chain links TRBV10-1 with TRBJ2-7; 9 nucleotides match TRBD1. The V and J ends lost 5 bases and 3 bases, in that order; junction bases with no gene match: 8. The CDR3 loop spans 15 amino acids. In germline, CDR1 is WNHNN, CDR2 SYGVQD (reference sequence). DNA for the CDR3: TGCGCCAGCAGTCGCCGGACAGGGGATATCTACGAGCAGTACTTC. It codes for CASSRRTGDIYEQYF.

The chain has TRBV4-1 and TRBJ2-7, with TRBD2 matching over 7 bases. V lost 3 bases to trimming and J lost 2 bases; unmatched junction nucleotides: 16. Per the germline V gene, CDR1 is MGHRA and CDR2 is YSYEKL. This CDR3 is 18 amino acids long. The CDR3 reads CASSQRSPGLHFTYEQYF. The CDR3 nucleotides are TGCGCCAGCAGCCAGAGATCTCCGGGACTACATTTTACCTACGAGCAGTACTTC.

CDR3 residues: CASSYSNGEWVGEQYF. The CDR3 DNA sequence: TGTGCCAGCAGTTACTCGAATGGAGAATGGGTGGGCGAGCAGTACTTC. This chain connects TRBV6-5 to TRBJ2-7; D gene unclear. V shed 0 bases and J shed 6 bases, with 18 bases lying between them. Germline lookup yields CDR1 MNHEY and CDR2 SVGAGI. The CDR3 is 16 amino acids.

V usage is TRBV27 and J usage is TRBJ2-1; TRBD1 aligns across 10 bases. This CDR3 contains 14 residues. CDR1 and CDR2 (germline): MNHEY, SMNVEV (reference sequence). V shed 5 bases and J 9 bases; nucleotides not matched to a gene: 7. The CDR3 loop is CASSTGQGVAEQFF. The DNA of the CDR3 is TGTGCCAGCAGTACCGGACAGGGGGTGGCTGAGCAGTTCTTC.

The chain joins TRBV7-6 to TRBJ2-2, with D unclear. V was shortened by 1 base and J by 6 bases, with 6 bases between the two germline ends. The germline V gene encodes CDR1 SGHVS and CDR2 FNYEAQ. The CDR3 is 13 amino acids. The CDR3 reads CASSLVIAGELFF. The CDR3, as DNA: TGTGCCAGCAGCTTAGTTATCGCCGGGGAGCTGTTTTTT.

The rearrangement joins TRBV11-2 to TRBJ2-7, with D unresolved. V was clipped by 2 bases and J by 2 bases, with 10 bases between them. CDR1 SGHAT and CDR2 FQNNGV come from the germline V gene. CDR3 length: 14 residues. CDR3 loop: CASSLNPDPYEQYF. In DNA form, the CDR3 reads TGTGCCAGCAGCTTAAATCCGGACCCCTACGAGCAGTACTTC.

The chain uses TRBV2 and TRBJ2-7; D is undetermined. The germline V and J ends were trimmed by 5 bases and 7 bases, with 18 bases remaining between them. Germline CDR1 reads SNHLY; CDR2 reads FYNNEI. This CDR3 has 14 amino acids. The CDR3 sequence is CASSRVGLVWEQYF. CDR3 DNA: TGTGCCAGCAGTCGGGTAGGATTGGTATGGGAGCAGTACTTC.

The chain couples TRBV7-9 to TRBJ2-5, with TRBD1 as a possible D gene (5 bases). The length of the CDR3 is 15 residues. Between the trimmed V and J ends, which lost 1 base and 5 bases, there was a span of 14 bases. The V gene's germline CDR1 is SEHNR and CDR2 FQNEAQ (reference sequence). CDR3 residues: CASSLEPGLRETQYF. The CDR3 DNA follows: TGTGCCAGCAGCTTAGAGCCAGGGCTTCGTGAGACCCAGTACTTC.

The chain joins TRBV30 to TRBJ2-2; D gene ambiguous. CDR3 length: 12 amino acids. The germline gives CDR1 GTSNPN, CDR2 SVGIG (reference sequence). V lost 4 bases to trimming and J lost 1 base, with 4 bases between them. The CDR3 DNA follows: TGTGCCTGGATGTGGAACACCGGGGAGCTGTTTTTT. This sequence encodes CAWMWNTGELFF. Full variable domain (rest looked up from reference TRBV30 and TRBJ2-2): SQTIHQWPATLVQPVGSPLSLECTVEGTSNPNLYWYRQAAGRGLQLLFYSVGIGQISSEVPQNLSASRPQDRQFILSSKKLLLSDSGFYLCAWMWNTGELFFGEGSRLTVL.

The chain recombines TRBV19 with TRBJ2-1; D is perhaps TRBD1 (5 bases). V lost 3 bases to trimming and J lost 9 bases, with 9 bases between them. In germline, CDR1 is LNHDA, CDR2 SQIVND (reference sequence). The CDR3 runs to 12 residues. The CDR3 protein is CASSMGHPEQFF. The DNA of the CDR3 is TGTGCCAGTAGTATGGGGCACCCTGAGCAGTTCTTC.

This clone was detected once. This chain connects TRBV4-1 to TRBJ2-1; no definite D call. Germline loops: CDR1 MGHRA, CDR2 YSYEKL. Deletions cut 3 bases from V and 0 bases from J, with 18 bases between. CDR3 length: 18 amino acids. CDR3 sequence: CASSHPRVPLSSYNEQFF. CDR3 in DNA: TGCGCCAGCAGCCACCCTCGGGTGCCGCTGAGCTCCTACAATGAGCAGTTCTTC.

This chain links TRBV27 with TRBJ2-3; D unresolved. The CDR3 has 12 residues. With 5 bases removed from V and 8 bases from J, the gap between germline ends came to 11 bases. Germline V CDR1 and CDR2: MNHEY, SMNVEV (reference sequence). The CDR3 DNA sequence: TGTGCCAGCAGTCCTCCGGCAGGTACGCAGTATTTT. Translated: CASSPPAGTQYF.

This sequence joins TRBV27 and TRBJ2-1; 9 nucleotides line up with TRBD2. V shed 6 bases and J 4 bases; nucleotides not matched to a gene: 10. Germline lookup yields CDR1 MNHEY and CDR2 SMNVEV (reference sequence). The CDR3 consists of 16 residues. The CDR3, as DNA: TGTGCCAGCAGGGCAGGGACGCGGGAGGGTTACAATGAGCAGTTCTTC. This gives the protein CASRAGTREGYNEQFF.

The chain is built from TRBV7-9 and TRBJ2-7; 9 nucleotides match TRBD2. Germline assignment: CDR1 SEHNR and CDR2 FQNEAQ (reference sequence). V dropped 3 bases and J dropped 6; count of bases not matched to a gene: 9. The CDR3 is 15 amino acids. The CDR3 DNA sequence: TGTGCCAGCAGCTTTGGCCTAGCGGGACCCGGCGAGCAGTACTTC. It is translated as CASSFGLAGPGEQYF.

This sequence joins TRBV27 and TRBJ2-5; 11 bases are a match to TRBD1. V shed 6 bases, J shed 4 bases, and the junction held 10 bases outside the gene matches. The germline V gene encodes CDR1 MNHEY and CDR2 SMNVEV (reference sequence). The CDR3 covers 16 residues. The chain's CDR3 is CASSLLGTGGGETQYF. CDR3 coding DNA: TGTGCCAGCAGCCTCCTTGGGACAGGGGGAGGAGAGACCCAGTACTTC.

V is TRBV5-1 and J is TRBJ2-7; D remains unclear. The germline CDR1 and CDR2 sequences are SGHRS and YFSETQ. Deletions cut 5 bases from V and 3 bases from J, with 12 bases between. This CDR3 comprises 13 residues. CDR3 protein: CASRKTGFYEQYF. CDR3 DNA sequence: TGCGCCAGCAGAAAAACCGGGTTCTACGAGCAGTACTTC.

V and J are TRBV7-8 and TRBJ1-5; no firm D call. Germline CDR1 is SGHVS and CDR2 is FQNEAQ. The CDR3 length is 12 residues. Trimming removed 5 bases at V and 4 bases at J, with 6 bases between. This CDR3 is CASSAANQPQHF. In nucleotides, the CDR3 is TGTGCCAGCAGCGCCGCTAATCAGCCCCAGCATTTT. The full variable domain, rest sourced from reference TRBV7-8 and TRBJ1-5, is GAGVSQSPRYKVAKRGQDVALRCDPISGHVSLFWYQQALGQGPEFLTYFQNEAQLDKSGLPSDRFFAERPEGSVSTLKIQRTQQEDSAVYLCASSAANQPQHFGDGTRLSIL.

Here the CDR3 reads CASSEGLGATDTQYF. The CDR3 nucleotides are TGTGCCAGCAGTGAAGGGCTAGGGGCCACAGATACGCAGTATTTT. J is TRBJ2-3 and V is TRBV6-1; tentative D call: TRBD1 (5 bases). This CDR3 has 15 residues. CDR1 and CDR2 from the germline V gene are MNHNS and SASEGT. The germline V and J ends were trimmed by 1 base and 2 bases, with 10 bases remaining between them.

The rearrangement joins TRBV5-8 to TRBJ2-7; D tentatively reads TRBD1 or TRBD2 (6 bases each). The V gene's germline CDR1 is SGHTS and CDR2 YDEGEE. The CDR3 is made up of 15 amino acids. The V end was cut by 7 bases, the J end by 6 bases, with 23 bases between. The CDR3 region is CASGPGGGRTSEQYF. CDR3 coding DNA: TGTGCCAGCGGACCCGGAGGGGGGCGAACCTCCGAGCAGTACTTC.

The V call is TRBV14, the J call TRBJ1-2; no firm D call. Germline V gene sequence: CDR1 SGHDN, CDR2 FVKESK. Trimming shortened V by 0 bases and J by 8 bases, and 13 bases separated the two germline ends. This CDR3 region has 14 residues. Written as DNA, the CDR3 is TGTGCCAGCAGCCAAGAACGCGTTTCGGGAGGCTACACCTTC. Its protein is CASSQERVSGGYTF. The variable domain in full, completed from reference TRBV14 and TRBJ1-2, reads EAGVTQFPSHSVIEKGQTVTLRCDPISGHDNLYWYRRVMGKEIKFLLHFVKESKQDESGMPNNRFLAERTGGTYSTLKVQPAELEDSGVYFCASSQERVSGGYTFGSGTRLTVV.

V gene TRBV7-2 combines with J gene TRBJ1-4, with D perhaps TRBD1 (6 bases). The V gene's germline CDR1 is SGHTA and CDR2 FQGNSA. The CDR3 runs to 15 residues. Trimming took 5 bases from V and 5 from J, leaving 15 bases between them. The CDR3 spells CASSDRQVGNEKLFF. The CDR3 DNA follows: TGTGCCAGCAGCGACCGACAGGTGGGGAATGAAAAACTGTTTTTT.